These 27 T cell receptor beta chains were all obtained from the same sample, sequenced in a study of T cell changes during pregnancy in multiple sclerosis. The method was immunoSEQ multiplex PCR; TCRdb's version includes in-frame clones alone and lacks a portion of them. The table lists roughly 12,000 clones, over 65% of them singletons. The source material was CD8+ T cells from peripheral blood mononuclear cells, sampled after pregnancy. These receptors all come from a female donor in good health, enrolled as a control in a pregnancy study.

The chain combines TRBV6-1 with TRBJ2-5; 11 bases agree with TRBD2. CDR1 MNHNS and CDR2 SASEGT come from the germline V gene. The CDR3 length is 16 residues. Germline trimming cut 2 bases from V and 5 bases from J; bases unmatched to any gene: 7. The CDR3 region has the DNA TGTGCCAGCAGTGAAACCGGGACTAGCGGTTCCGAGACCCAGTACTTC. As protein: CASSETGTSGSETQYF.

The chain recombines TRBV28 with TRBJ1-2; 8 positions agree with TRBD1. After removal of 7 bases from V and 8 bases from J, the junction contained 9 bases not matched to a gene. Germline assignment: CDR1 MDHEN and CDR2 SYDVKM. The CDR3 extends over 13 amino acids. This CDR3 is CASNPQGVRGYTF. CDR3 bases: TGTGCCAGCAATCCACAGGGGGTTAGAGGCTACACCTTC.

CDR3: CASSDSGAGGVDEQFF. CDR3 nucleotide sequence: TGTGCCAGCAGTGACTCGGGAGCGGGGGGTGTAGATGAGCAGTTCTTC. J is TRBJ2-1 and V is TRBV6-4; 9 bases agree with TRBD2. The CDR3 loop spans 16 amino acids. V lost 0 bases and J lost 8; bases outside the gene matches: 8. Germline CDR1 MRHNA, CDR2 SNTAGT.

This clone is medium-sized in the sample. The chain links TRBV4-2 to TRBJ2-3, with 12 bases fitting TRBD2. The CDR3 is 16 residues long. V lost 1 base to trimming and J lost 4 bases; unmatched junction nucleotides: 3. Looked up from germline, CDR1 is LGHNA and CDR2 is YNFKEQ. CDR3 sequence (DNA): TGTGCCAGCAGCCAAGCGACTAGCGGGAGTCCAGATACGCAGTATTTT. This codes for CASSQATSGSPDTQYF.

The gene calls are TRBV5-5 and TRBJ1-1; D uncertain. Germline values: CDR1 SGHKS, CDR2 YYEKEE (reference sequence). V lost 4 bases and J 5 bases, leaving 9 bases between the germline ends. This CDR3 spans 12 amino acids. In DNA, the CDR3 is TGTGCCAGCAGCCGAGTCAGGACTGAAGCTTTCTTT. Protein product: CASSRVRTEAFF.

The chain joins TRBV6-5 to TRBJ2-7; D is unresolved. The CDR3 is 14 residues long. Deletions cut 3 bases from V and 3 bases from J, with 12 bases between. Germline values: CDR1 MNHEY, CDR2 SVGAGI. The CDR3 here is CASSYNRRCYEQYF. In nucleotides, the CDR3 is TGTGCCAGCAGTTATAACAGAAGATGCTACGAGCAGTACTTC.

In its sample, this clone was seen once. This rearrangement joins TRBV6-4 to TRBJ2-6; the D gene is possibly TRBD1 (5 bases). Germline lookup yields CDR1 MRHNA and CDR2 SNTAGT. Trimming stripped 5 bases from V and 0 bases from J, with 11 bases between. This CDR3 region has 16 residues. CDR3 DNA sequence: TGTGCCAGCAGTTCCGACAGCCTCTCTGGGGCCAACGTCCTGACTTTC. It encodes CASSSDSLSGANVLTF.

The chain uses TRBV30 and TRBJ2-7, with 9 bases matching TRBD2. The CDR3 length is 13 residues. CDR1 is GTSNPN, CDR2 SVGIG, per germline (reference sequence). Trimming at V came to 5 bases and at J to 6 bases, leaving 8 bases not matched to a gene. The CDR3 DNA reads as TGTGCCTGGGGGGGGCATAGCGGGAGCGAGCAGTACTTC. Translated, it gives CAWGGHSGSEQYF.

This clone was recorded only once. The rearrangement links TRBV29-1 to TRBJ2-1; D ambiguous. This CDR3 comprises 14 residues. From germline, CDR1 is SQVTM and CDR2 ANQGSEA. V lost 3 bases and J lost 0, with 9 bases in between. Written as DNA, the CDR3 is TGCAGCGTTGATCATGAGAGCTCCTACAATGAGCAGTTCTTC. Its protein is CSVDHESSYNEQFF.

The chain uses TRBV27 and TRBJ2-5; D is unresolved. Germline CDR1 is MNHEY and CDR2 is SMNVEV (reference sequence). The CDR3 totals 14 residues. Trimming took 1 base from V and 7 from J, leaving 13 bases between them. The CDR3 DNA is TGTGCCAGCAGTTTATTAGGCGGTGAAGGGACCCAGTACTTC. It yields the protein CASSLLGGEGTQYF.

The chain links TRBV6-1 to TRBJ1-5; TRBD1 matches 9 bases. The CDR3 loop spans 16 amino acids. The germline gives CDR1 MNHNS, CDR2 SASEGT. Unmatched junction bases numbered 4, after V lost 2 bases and J lost 2 bases. The CDR3 nucleotides read TGTGCCAGCAGTGAATGGCGGGACAGGGGCAATCAGCCCCAGCATTTT. Translation gives CASSEWRDRGNQPQHF.

The V and J genes are TRBV30 and TRBJ2-7, with TRBD1 as a possible D gene (5 bases). From germline, CDR1 is GTSNPN and CDR2 SVGIG (reference sequence). The ends were cut back, 0 bases at V and 5 bases at J, with 17 bases in the middle. The CDR3 loop spans 15 amino acids. The CDR3 here is CAWSVGGGHADEQYF. Here the CDR3 DNA reads TGTGCCTGGAGTGTAGGCGGCGGACACGCCGACGAGCAGTACTTC.

The chain couples TRBV7-9 to TRBJ2-3; 7 bases line up with TRBD2. The V and J ends lost 8 bases and 0 bases, in that order; junction bases with no gene match: 14. The CDR3 is 17 residues long. CDR1 is SEHNR and CDR2 is FQNEAQ in the germline V gene (reference sequence). The CDR3: CASLGLAETLSTDTQYF. CDR3 nucleotides: TGTGCCAGCTTGGGGCTAGCGGAGACCCTTAGCACAGATACGCAGTATTTT.

The chain combines TRBV9 with TRBJ2-7; 9 bases fit TRBD1. CDR1 is SGDLS and CDR2 is YYNGEE in the germline V gene. J lost 4 bases, V lost 1 base, and 9 bases had no gene match. The CDR3 has 16 residues. CDR3 DNA: TGTGCCAGCAGCGTAATGTCCGGGACAGGGTTGTACGAGCAGTACTTC. It specifies CASSVMSGTGLYEQYF.

The V and J genes are TRBV12-2 and TRBJ1-1; the table names TRBD1, a call not compared with the DNA. TRBV12-2 is marked as a pseudogene. This CDR3 is 20 amino acids long. DNA of the CDR3: TGTGCAAGTCGCTTAGAAGGTAAGGTCGGACAGGGGTTGCGTTACACTGAAGCTTTCTTT. It codes for CASRLEGKVGQGLRYTEAFF.

The chain uses TRBV28 and TRBJ2-2, with a possible D match to TRBD1 (5 bases). The germline V gene has CDR1 MDHEN and CDR2 SYDVKM. Trimming pared 6 bases from V and 4 bases from J, leaving 12 bases between. This CDR3 is 14 amino acids long. CDR3 sequence: CASRTAQSTGELFF. CDR3 nucleotide sequence: TGTGCCAGCAGGACAGCTCAAAGCACCGGGGAGCTGTTTTTT.

The rearrangement uses TRBV7-9 and TRBJ2-1; 13 bases are shared with TRBD2. Per the germline V gene, CDR1 is SEHNR and CDR2 is FQNEAQ (reference sequence). J gave up 7 bases and V 5 bases, and 5 bases lay outside the gene matches. The CDR3 has 15 amino acids. The CDR3 protein is CASSRLAGGRNEQFF. DNA of the CDR3: TGTGCCAGCAGCCGACTAGCGGGGGGAAGGAATGAGCAGTTCTTC.

The chain recombines TRBV5-6 with TRBJ1-2; 12 positions match TRBD1. The CDR3 consists of 17 residues. The J segment lost 0 bases and the V segment lost 4 bases, leaving 7 bases of the junction unmatched. Germline V gives CDR1 SGHDT, CDR2 YYEEEE. CDR3: CASSVGDRGLANYGYTF. The DNA for the CDR3 is TGTGCCAGCAGCGTGGGGGACAGGGGGCTAGCTAACTATGGCTACACCTTC.

The chain carries TRBV4-3 and TRBJ1-1; maybe TRBD1 (6 bases). The CDR3 loop spans 16 amino acids. The ends were cut back, 0 bases at V and 5 bases at J, with 16 bases in the middle. Germline values: CDR1 LGHNA, CDR2 YSLEER. Written as DNA, the CDR3 is TGCGCCAGCAGCCAAGATCTGCCGGACAGTGGGACTGAAGCTTTCTTT. Residues: CASSQDLPDSGTEAFF.

V usage is TRBV6-6 and J usage is TRBJ2-7; tentative D call: TRBD1 (6 bases). This CDR3 is built from 14 residues. With 6 bases removed from V and 7 bases from J, the gap between germline ends came to 19 bases. Germline assignment: CDR1 MNHNY and CDR2 SVGAGI (reference sequence). The CDR3: CASSPGDTLGEQYF. The CDR3 DNA is TGTGCCAGCAGCCCCGGGGACACCCTCGGGGAGCAGTACTTC.

The rearrangement links TRBV30 to TRBJ2-6; D is unclear. In germline, CDR1 is GTSNPN, CDR2 SVGIG (reference sequence). V lost 2 bases, J lost 0 bases, and 11 bases lay in between. The CDR3 is 16 amino acids. CDR3 loop: CAWSKTSISGANVLTF. The CDR3 DNA reads as TGTGCCTGGAGTAAGACAAGTATCTCTGGGGCCAACGTCCTGACTTTC.

CDR3: CASSEVVAGAAYEQYF. The CDR3 DNA reads TGTGCCAGCAGTGAAGTGGTAGCGGGAGCCGCCTACGAGCAGTACTTC. The chain recombines TRBV2 with TRBJ2-7, with 9 positions matching TRBD2. Trimming removed 1 base from V and 2 bases from J; junction bases left unmatched: 6. Germline V CDR1 and CDR2: SNHLY, FYNNEI. The CDR3 extends over 16 amino acids.

The V call is TRBV19, the J call TRBJ1-4, with D perhaps matching TRBD1 (5 bases). The CDR3 spans 18 residues. The ends were cut back, 4 bases at V and 5 bases at J, with 23 bases in the middle. Germline assignment: CDR1 LNHDA and CDR2 SQIVND (reference sequence). For the CDR3, the DNA is TGTGCCAGTAGTACGGACACCATTGTGACCTCCGTCAATGAAAAACTGTTTTTT. Translated, it gives CASSTDTIVTSVNEKLFF.

This chain connects TRBV27 to TRBJ1-4, with 8 bases aligning to TRBD1. Germline-derived CDR1 and CDR2 are MNHEY and SMNVEV (reference sequence). The ends lost 5 bases at V and 4 bases at J; junction bases unmatched: 9. The CDR3 length is 16 residues. The CDR3 nucleotides read TGTGCCAGCAGTCTGACAGGGGTGAAGGGTAATGAAAAACTGTTTTTT. As protein: CASSLTGVKGNEKLFF.

The V and J genes are TRBV7-9 and TRBJ2-7; 7 nucleotides agree with TRBD2. CDR3 size: 15 residues. CDR1 SEHNR and CDR2 FQNEAQ come from the germline V gene (reference sequence). Trimming took 1 base from V and 3 from J; bases not matched to a gene: 6. The CDR3 coding sequence is TGTGCCAGCAGCTTAGGGCTAGCGGAGAACTACGAGCAGTACTTC. Protein: CASSLGLAENYEQYF. The variable domain in full, completed from reference TRBV7-9 and TRBJ2-7, reads DTGVSQNPRHKITKRGQNVTFRCDPISEHNRLYWYRQTLGQGPEFLTYFQNEAQLEKSRLLSDRFSAERPKGSFSTLEIQRTEQGDSAMYLCASSLGLAENYEQYFGPGTRLTVT.

The chain carries TRBV7-9 and TRBJ1-3; D might be TRBD1 (6 bases). Deletions cut 5 bases from V and 8 bases from J, with 19 bases between. The germline V gene encodes CDR1 SEHNR and CDR2 FQNEAQ (reference sequence). The CDR3 extends over 15 amino acids. The DNA for the CDR3 is TGTGCCAGCAGCCTCGGAGAGGCAGGGGCCCACACCATATATTTT. Its protein is CASSLGEAGAHTIYF.

This chain connects TRBV5-1 to TRBJ2-5; the D is unclear. Germline values: CDR1 SGHRS, CDR2 YFSETQ. This CDR3 spans 14 amino acids. With 1 base removed from V and 1 base from J, the gap between germline ends came to 8 bases. As DNA, the CDR3 is TGCGCCAGCAGCTTGAACACCCTCCAAGAGACCCAGTACTTC. Its translation: CASSLNTLQETQYF. The whole variable domain, filled in from reference TRBV5-1 and TRBJ2-5, reads KAGVTQTPRYLIKTRGQQVTLSCSPISGHRSVSWYQQTPGQGLQFLFEYFSETQRNKGNFPGRFSGRQFSNSRSEMNVSTLELGDSALYLCASSLNTLQETQYFGPGTRLLVL.